The TCR beta chain described here comes from a study of blood T cell repertoires in COVID-19. Generated by immunoSEQ multiplex PCR, the TCRdb table keeps only in-frame clones and is missing some. The sample gives fewer than 4,000 clones, around 75% of which show up once; over 40% is in the top ten. CDR1 and CDR2 (germline): SGHTA, FQGTGA. With V trimmed by 0 bases and J by 4 bases, 2 bases remained unmatched. The CDR3 runs to 15 residues. Specimen: peripheral blood. The rearrangement links TRBV7-3 to TRBJ2-1, with 8 positions matching TRBD1. This sequence was found in a human donor in a cohort sampled during active COVID-19. In nucleotides, the CDR3 is TGTGCCAGCAGCTTAACGCGACAGGGGTACAATGAGCAGTTCTTC. This translates into CASSLTRQGYNEQFF.